This T cell receptor beta chain stems from a study of tumor-infiltrating lymphocytes in localized non-small cell lung cancer. Sequencing was performed with immunoSEQ multiplex PCR; in TCRdb, only in-frame clones are kept and a portion is missing. The repertoire holds 20,000 to 30,000 clones, with 73% as singletons. This clone was observed once. The CDR3 runs to 11 residues. CDR1 is MNHNY and CDR2 is SVGAGI in the germline V gene (reference sequence). The V end lost 2 bases, the J end lost 8 bases, and 4 bases lay between the germline ends. This receptor was identified in a human donor with non-small cell lung cancer. The rearrangement links TRBV6-6 to TRBJ1-3; unclear D gene. Sequenced input: lung tumor tissue. CDR3 residues: CASSYRDTIYF. The CDR3 DNA is TGTGCCAGCAGTTACAGGGACACCATATATTTT.